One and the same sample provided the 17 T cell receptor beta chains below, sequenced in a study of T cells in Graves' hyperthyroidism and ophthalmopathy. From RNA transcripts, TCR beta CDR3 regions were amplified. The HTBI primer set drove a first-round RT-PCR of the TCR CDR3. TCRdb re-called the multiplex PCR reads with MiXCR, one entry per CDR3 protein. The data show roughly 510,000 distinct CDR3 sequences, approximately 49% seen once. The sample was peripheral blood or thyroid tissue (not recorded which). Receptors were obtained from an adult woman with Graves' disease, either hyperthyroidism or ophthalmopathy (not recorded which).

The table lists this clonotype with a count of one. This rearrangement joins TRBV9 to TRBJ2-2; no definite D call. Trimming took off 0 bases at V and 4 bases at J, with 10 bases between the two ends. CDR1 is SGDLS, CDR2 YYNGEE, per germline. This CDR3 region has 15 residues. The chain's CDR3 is CASSVVGVPTGELFF. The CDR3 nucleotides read TGTGCCAGCAGCGTAGTTGGGGTTCCCACCGGGGAGCTGTTTTTT.

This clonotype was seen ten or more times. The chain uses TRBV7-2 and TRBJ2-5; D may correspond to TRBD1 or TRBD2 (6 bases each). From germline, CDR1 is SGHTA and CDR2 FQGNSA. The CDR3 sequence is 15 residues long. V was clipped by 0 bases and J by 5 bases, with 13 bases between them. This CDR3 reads CASSLAPGARETQYF. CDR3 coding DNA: TGTGCCAGCAGCTTAGCCCCGGGGGCGCGGGAGACCCAGTACTTC.

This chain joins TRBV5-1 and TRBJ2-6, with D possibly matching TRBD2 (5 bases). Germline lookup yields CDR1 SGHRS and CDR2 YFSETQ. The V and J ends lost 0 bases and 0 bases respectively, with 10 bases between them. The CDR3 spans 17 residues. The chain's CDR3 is CASSLDGGSSGANVLTF. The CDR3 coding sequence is TGCGCCAGCAGCTTGGATGGTGGGAGCTCTGGGGCCAACGTCCTGACTTTC. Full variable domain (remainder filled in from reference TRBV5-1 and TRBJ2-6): KAGVTQTPRYLIKTRGQQVTLSCSPISGHRSVSWYQQTPGQGLQFLFEYFSETQRNKGNFPGRFSGRQFSNSRSEMNVSTLELGDSALYLCASSLDGGSSGANVLTFGAGSRLTVL.

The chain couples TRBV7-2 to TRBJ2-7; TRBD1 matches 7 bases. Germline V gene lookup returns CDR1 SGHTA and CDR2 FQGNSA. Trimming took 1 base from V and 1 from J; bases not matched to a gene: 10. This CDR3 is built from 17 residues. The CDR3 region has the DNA TGTGCCAGCAGCTTAGGGAATTCGGACAGGCGGTCCTACGAGCAGTACTTC. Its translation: CASSLGNSDRRSYEQYF.

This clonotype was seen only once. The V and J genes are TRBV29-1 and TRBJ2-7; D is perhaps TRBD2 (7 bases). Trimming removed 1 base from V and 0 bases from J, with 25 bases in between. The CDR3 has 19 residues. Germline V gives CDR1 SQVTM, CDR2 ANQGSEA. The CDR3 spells CSVEGALTSRGGSSYEQYF. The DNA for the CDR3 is TGCAGCGTTGAAGGGGCCCTGACTAGCAGGGGAGGGTCCTCCTACGAGCAGTACTTC.

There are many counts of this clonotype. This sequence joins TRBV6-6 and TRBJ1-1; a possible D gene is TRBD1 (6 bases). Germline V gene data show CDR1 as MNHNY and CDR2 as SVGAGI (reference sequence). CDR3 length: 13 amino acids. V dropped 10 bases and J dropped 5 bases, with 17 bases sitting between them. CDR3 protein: CATQGPLGTEAFF. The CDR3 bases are TGTGCCACTCAGGGGCCCCTGGGGACTGAAGCTTTCTTT.

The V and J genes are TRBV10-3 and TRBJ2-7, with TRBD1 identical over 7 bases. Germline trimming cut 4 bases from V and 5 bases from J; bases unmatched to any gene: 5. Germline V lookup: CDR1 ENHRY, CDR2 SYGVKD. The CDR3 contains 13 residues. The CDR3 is CAISGEQGNEQYF. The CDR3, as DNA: TGTGCCATCAGTGGAGAACAGGGGAACGAGCAGTACTTC.

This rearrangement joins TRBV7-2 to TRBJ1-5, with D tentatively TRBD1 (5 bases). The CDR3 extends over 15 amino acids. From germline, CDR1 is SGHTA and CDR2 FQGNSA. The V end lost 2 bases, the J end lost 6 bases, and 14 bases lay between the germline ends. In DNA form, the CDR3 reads TGTGCCAGCAGCTTACTACCAGGGTTGGGTCAGCCCCAGCATTTT. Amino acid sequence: CASSLLPGLGQPQHF.

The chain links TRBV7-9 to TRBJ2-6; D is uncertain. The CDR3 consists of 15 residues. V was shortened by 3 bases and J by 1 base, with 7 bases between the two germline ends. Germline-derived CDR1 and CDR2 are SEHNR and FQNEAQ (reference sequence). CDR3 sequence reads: CASSLKLSGANVLTF. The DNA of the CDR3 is TGTGCCAGCAGCTTGAAATTGTCTGGGGCCAACGTCCTGACTTTC.

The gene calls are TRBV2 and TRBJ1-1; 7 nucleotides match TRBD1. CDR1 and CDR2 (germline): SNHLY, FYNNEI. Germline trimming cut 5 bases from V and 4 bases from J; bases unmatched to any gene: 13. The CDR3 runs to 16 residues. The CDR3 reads CASSQGGYRGGTEAFF. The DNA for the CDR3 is TGTGCCAGCAGTCAAGGTGGGTACAGGGGAGGCACTGAAGCTTTCTTT.

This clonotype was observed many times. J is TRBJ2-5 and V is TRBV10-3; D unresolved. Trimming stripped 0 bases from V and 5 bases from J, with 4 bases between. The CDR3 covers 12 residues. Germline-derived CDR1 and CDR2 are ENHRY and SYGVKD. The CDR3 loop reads CAISESGETQYF. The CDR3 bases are TGTGCCATCAGTGAGTCGGGGGAGACCCAGTACTTC.

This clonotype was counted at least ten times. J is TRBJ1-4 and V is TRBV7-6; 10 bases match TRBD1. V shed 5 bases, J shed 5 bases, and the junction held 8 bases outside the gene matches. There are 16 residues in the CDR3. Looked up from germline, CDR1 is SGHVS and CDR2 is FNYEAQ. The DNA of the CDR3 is TGTGCCAGCAGCCGAAGGACAGGGGGTCCCAATGAAAAACTGTTTTTT. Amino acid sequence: CASSRRTGGPNEKLFF.

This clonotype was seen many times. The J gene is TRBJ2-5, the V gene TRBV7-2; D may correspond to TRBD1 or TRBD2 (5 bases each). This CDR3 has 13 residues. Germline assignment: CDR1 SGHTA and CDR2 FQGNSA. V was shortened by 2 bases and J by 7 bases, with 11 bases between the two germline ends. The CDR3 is CASSLLFGGTQYF. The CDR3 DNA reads TGTGCCAGCAGCTTACTTTTTGGGGGGACCCAGTACTTC.

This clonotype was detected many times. CDR3 in amino acids: CAISQGSETQYF. In DNA form, the CDR3 reads TGTGCCATCAGTCAGGGGAGTGAGACCCAGTACTTC. The chain links TRBV10-3 to TRBJ2-5; D is possibly TRBD1 (6 bases). CDR1 ENHRY and CDR2 SYGVKD come from the germline V gene. Trimming stripped 5 bases from V and 5 bases from J, with 9 bases between. This CDR3 has 12 amino acids.

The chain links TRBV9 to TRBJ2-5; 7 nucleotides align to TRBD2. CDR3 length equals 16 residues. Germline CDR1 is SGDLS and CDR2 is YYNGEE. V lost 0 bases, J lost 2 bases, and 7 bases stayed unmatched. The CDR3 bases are TGTGCCAGCAGCGTAGATATGCGGGGGTCTCAAGAGACCCAGTACTTC. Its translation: CASSVDMRGSQETQYF.

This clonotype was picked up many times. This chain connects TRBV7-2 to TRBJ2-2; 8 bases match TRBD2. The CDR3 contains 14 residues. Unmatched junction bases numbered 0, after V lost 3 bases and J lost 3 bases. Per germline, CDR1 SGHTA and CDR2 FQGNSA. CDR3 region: CASSFSGDTGELFF. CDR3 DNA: TGTGCCAGCAGCTTTAGCGGGGACACCGGGGAGCTGTTTTTT.

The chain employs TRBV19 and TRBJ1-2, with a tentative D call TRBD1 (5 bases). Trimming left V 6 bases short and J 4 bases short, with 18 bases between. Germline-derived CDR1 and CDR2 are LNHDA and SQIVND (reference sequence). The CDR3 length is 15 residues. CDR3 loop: CASSESTGLAYGYTF. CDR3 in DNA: TGTGCCAGTAGCGAATCCACAGGTCTCGCCTATGGCTACACCTTC.